These T cell receptor beta chains were read from a single sample in a study of cytomegalovirus exposure and HLA in healthy donors. Repertoires were generated with immunoSEQ multiplex PCR, while TCRdb's copy carries only in-frame clones and drops some. The profile covers approximately 140,000 clones, with 76% appearing a single time and roughly 1.9% taken by the ten largest. The sample comprised PBMCs. The receptor set was obtained from a man aged 40-55 years in good health and CMV-seronegative. Each CDR3 is given with its conserved first and last residue. The D gene is left open where the match is weak. Where a row states a size, it is once, few, many or the class of an expanded clone; other rows omit it.

TRBV18	NA	TRBJ1-6	19	TRBD1	CASSPRGATGTGGSSPLHF	TGTGCCAGCTCACCACGAGGTGCGACCGGGACAGGGGGCAGTTCACCCCTCCACTTT
TRBV19	NA	TRBJ1-5	13	TRBD1	CASTRGDNQPQHF	TGTGCCAGTACCAGGGGGGACAATCAGCCCCAGCATTTT
TRBV7-8	few	TRBJ2-3	12	NA	CASSLSVDTQYF	TGTGCCAGCAGCTTATCGGTGGATACGCAGTATTTT
TRBV21-1	few	TRBJ2-5	19	NA	CASSKARTGPQYIQETQYF	TGTGCCAGCAGCAAAGCCCGGACAGGGCCACAATACATACAAGAGACCCAGTACTTC
TRBV5-4	NA	TRBJ2-1	16	NA	CASSLASGTPYNEQFF	TGTGCCAGCAGCTTGGCCTCCGGGACTCCCTACAATGAGCAGTTCTTC
TRBV7-2	NA	TRBJ2-2	16	TRBD2	CASRQSGDVGPGELFF	TGTGCCAGCAGACAAAGCGGGGATGTAGGCCCCGGGGAGCTGTTTTTT
TRBV7-9	NA	TRBJ2-3	15	TRBD1	CASSPGTGGTDTQYF	TGTGCCAGCAGCCCCGGGACAGGGGGGACAGATACGCAGTATTTT
TRBV11-3	NA	TRBJ2-4	13	NA	CASSKGGRNIQYF	TGTGCCAGCAGCAAAGGGGGACGAAACATTCAGTACTTC
TRBV9	NA	TRBJ2-7	15	NA	CASSVGPDGDYEQYF	TGTGCCAGCAGCGTAGGTCCGGACGGCGACTACGAGCAGTACTTC
TRBV9	NA	TRBJ2-7	15	TRBD2	CASSAQPGTTPEQYF	TGTGCCAGCAGTGCCCAACCTGGGACTACTCCCGAGCAGTACTTC
TRBV6-5	NA	TRBJ1-2	14	NA	CASSWAGAVYGYTF	TGTGCCAGCAGCTGGGCGGGGGCGGTCTATGGCTACACCTTC
TRBV27	few	TRBJ2-2	15	NA	CASSLSRVNTGELFF	TGTGCCAGCAGTTTATCCAGGGTTAACACCGGGGAGCTGTTTTTT
TRBV27	NA	TRBJ2-7	16	TRBD1	CASSLSGDRVNYEQYF	TGTGCCAGCAGTTTATCTGGGGACAGGGTAAACTACGAGCAGTACTTC
TRBV7-3	NA	TRBJ2-3	15	NA	CASSPQGLNTDTQYF	TGTGCCAGCAGCCCTCAGGGACTCAACACAGATACGCAGTATTTT
TRBV19	NA	TRBJ1-1	13	NA	CASSATVNTEAFF	TGTGCCAGTAGTGCGACAGTGAACACTGAAGCTTTCTTT
TRBV9	NA	TRBJ1-2	14	NA	CASSLLSLDYGYTF	TGTGCCAGCAGCCTCCTGAGTTTGGACTATGGCTACACCTTC